The 2 T cell receptor beta chains below come from one sample, sequenced in a study of cytomegalovirus exposure and HLA in healthy donors. Measured with immunoSEQ multiplex PCR; TCRdb has only the in-frame clones, and not every one. Found here are around 150,000 clones, approximately 89% of them singletons; the top ten hold just over 4%. Sequenced material: PBMCs. The receptor source for this set is a young man in good health and CMV-seropositive.

This sequence joins TRBV5-1 and TRBJ2-1, with TRBD2 matching 11 bases. With V trimmed by 3 bases and J by 3 bases, 2 bases remained unmatched. CDR1 and CDR2 from the germline V gene are SGHRS and YFSETQ. CDR3 size: 15 residues. The CDR3 here is CASSWGLADYNEQFF. The CDR3 DNA reads as TGCGCCAGCAGCTGGGGACTAGCGGACTACAATGAGCAGTTCTTC.

This chain connects TRBV19 to TRBJ2-1; TRBD2 agrees at 11 bases. The CDR3 covers 16 residues. Germline loops: CDR1 LNHDA, CDR2 SQIVND (reference sequence). J was trimmed by 7 bases and V by 1 base; bases with no gene match: 6. The CDR3 is CASSIARLAGKNEQFF. In DNA form, the CDR3 reads TGTGCCAGTAGTATAGCCCGACTAGCGGGAAAGAATGAGCAGTTCTTC.